The TCR beta chain under discussion was sequenced for a study of CD8 T cells in Susac syndrome. When the RNA was reverse transcribed, random hexamers were used with an input of roughly 0.5 to 1 ug. In TCRdb, the immunoSEQ multiplex PCR reads were re-called with MiXCR into one record per CDR3 protein. The sample shows about 19,000 distinct CDR3 sequences, 85% to 95% of them seen only once. CDR3 length: 16 residues. The germline CDR1 and CDR2 sequences are PRHDT and FYEKMQ (reference sequence). Losses at the gene ends were 5 bases for V and 4 bases for J; bases not matched to a gene: 13. Sequencing used CD8+ T cells from PBMCs. The receptor was isolated from a human donor in good health. The chain uses TRBV13 and TRBJ1-2, with 7 bases that match TRBD1. The CDR3 reads CASSPSTGAVLYGYTF. CDR3 nucleotides: TGTGCCAGCAGCCCAAGTACAGGGGCGGTACTCTATGGCTACACCTTC.